This T cell receptor (beta chain) was captured in a study of T cell responses to AZD1222 COVID-19 vaccine. Study results and limitations: Spike-specific TCR breadth and depth both grew after two AZD1222 doses.

The V gene end was trimmed by 3 bases and the J gene end by 1 base; junction bases not matched to a gene: 3. CDR1 is DFQATT, CDR2 SNEGSKA, per germline (reference sequence). This CDR3 is built from 14 residues. TCRdb keeps only in-frame clones here, not all; method: immunoSEQ multiplex PCR. The data show some 100,000 clones, approximately 91% seen once. Remarks on this clone: Its specificity is not known.

This sample comprised peripheral blood, obtained on day 0 of AZD1222 vaccination. This sequence joins TRBV20-1 and TRBJ2-3; the match to TRBD1 covers 8 bases. The TCR sequence derives from an adult in good health. DNA of the CDR3: TGCAGTGCTAGTTCGGACAGGGGCACAGATACGCAGTATTTT. It translates to CSASSDRGTDTQYF.